A single count supports the clone carrying this T cell receptor (beta chain). Primers used in a second PCR of roughly 7 to 12 cycles were a sample-barcoded 5' primer and a J-beta primer mix. From each sample, at least 2.5 million paired-end reads containing CDR3 were obtained. One entry per CDR3 protein, called by TCRdb with MiXCR from the 5' RACE reads. This table holds 1.5 million to 2 million distinct CDR3 sequences, about 39% found once. This entry comes from a study of blood T cells in healthy people across ages. The CDR3 spans 14 residues. Trimming left V 0 bases short and J 6 bases short, with 10 bases between. The germline V gene encodes CDR1 SGHTA and CDR2 FQGTGA.

This clonotype was obtained from a human donor in good health. The sequencing input was blood. V gene TRBV7-3 combines with J gene TRBJ2-3; no firm D call. CDR3 amino acids: CASSLTPGPDTQYF. The CDR3 nucleotides are TGTGCCAGCAGCTTAACTCCTGGTCCCGATACGCAGTATTTT.